This T cell receptor beta chain was profiled in a study of spatial heterogeneity in lung cancer. Study outcomes and limitations: Whereas they appeared in blood less at follow-up, ubiquitous expanded tumor TCRs appeared there more at resection.

Turning to this clonotype: Its antigen is unknown.

Regarding time point: sample taken at primary tumor resection. The study sequenced unsorted whole RNA from tumor, nontumor lung or frozen PBMC. Every TCR cDNA molecule bore a unique molecular identifier. TCRdb independently ran MiXCR on the 5' RACE reads; one entry per CDR3 protein. The sample lists about 17,000 distinct CDR3 sequences; 15% to 20% were seen once. This CDR3 spans 13 amino acids. The V end was cut by 1 base, the J end by 2 bases, with 4 bases between. CDR1 is SGHAT and CDR2 is FQDESV in the germline V gene (reference sequence). This clonotype was sampled from a male donor with early-stage non-small cell lung cancer. The chain employs TRBV11-1 and TRBJ2-3; D gene ambiguous. This sample comprised PBMCs, obtained at surgery. The CDR3 sequence: CASSLEVTDTQYF. As DNA, the CDR3 is TGTGCCAGCAGCTTAGAGGTCACAGATACGCAGTATTTT.